The rows below give T cell receptor beta chains drawn from one sample of a study of PD-1 blockade in classical Hodgkin lymphoma. Clones were sequenced by immunoSEQ multiplex PCR, and TCRdb holds only the in-frame ones, with some missing. The data show fewer than 8,000 clones, over 70% seen once. The source was peripheral blood mononuclear cells (PBMCs), collected before the fourth cycle of nivolumab. Receptor source: a human donor with classical Hodgkin lymphoma. Each CDR3 is given with its conserved first and last residue. A D gene is named only where the DNA matches it firmly. Expanded clones get a size class; other rows say once, few or many, or leave the size out.

abundance	v_gene	j_gene	d_gene	CDR3aa	CDR3nt
.	TRBV28	TRBJ2-3	.	CASSRGTRSSTDTQYF	TGTGCCAGCAGTCGAGGGACACGGTCTAGCACAGATACGCAGTATTTT
.	TRBV5-1	TRBJ2-5	.	CASSLETTQYF	TGCGCCAGCAGCTTGGAGACGACCCAGTACTTC
few	TRBV7-8	TRBJ2-1	TRBD1	CASSAPGQGRGEQFF	TGTGCCAGCAGCGCACCGGGACAGGGGAGAGGTGAGCAGTTCTTC
.	TRBV6-4	TRBJ2-1	.	CASSRGEVGEQFF	TGTGCCAGCTCCCGCGGGGAAGTAGGAGAGCAGTTCTTC
.	TRBV6-6	TRBJ2-1	TRBD1	CASKQGAYNEQFF	TGTGCCAGCAAGCAGGGGGCCTACAATGAGCAGTTCTTC
.	TRBV7-9	TRBJ1-6	.	CASSLQVVDNSPLHF	TGTGCCAGCAGCTTACAGGTGGTTGACAATTCACCCCTCCACTTT
.	TRBV4-1	TRBJ2-7	TRBD2	CASSQTGTSGTYEQYF	TGCGCCAGCAGCCAAACCGGGACTAGCGGAACCTACGAGCAGTACTTC
.	TRBV9	TRBJ2-4	.	CASSAGLGVGNIQYF	TGTGCCAGCAGCGCCGGCCTGGGAGTGGGGAACATTCAGTACTTC
.	TRBV19	TRBJ2-7	TRBD1	CASSYPGQFYEQYF	TGTGCCAGTAGTTATCCGGGACAGTTCTACGAGCAGTACTTC
.	TRBV10-3	TRBJ2-3	TRBD2	CAISPRTSGNTDTQYF	TGTGCCATCAGTCCACGGACTAGCGGGAACACAGATACGCAGTATTTT
.	TRBV19	TRBJ2-7	.	CASSIELDYEQYF	TGTGCCAGTAGTATTGAACTCGACTACGAGCAGTACTTC
.	TRBV19	TRBJ2-1	TRBD2	CASRAGTSGHNEQFF	TGTGCCAGTAGAGCAGGGACTAGCGGCCACAATGAGCAGTTCTTC
.	TRBV6-5	TRBJ1-2	TRBD1	CASRDSSNYGYTF	TGTGCCAGCCGGGACAGCTCAAACTATGGCTACACCTTC
.	TRBV7-9	TRBJ2-1	TRBD1	CASSPTGGEYNEQFF	TGTGCCAGCAGCCCTACAGGGGGCGAATACAATGAGCAGTTCTTC
few	TRBV25-1	TRBJ2-3	TRBD2	CASTRIVGGGTSDTQYF	TGTGCCAGCACCCGCATCGTTGGGGGGGGGACTTCAGATACGCAGTATTTT
few	TRBV19	TRBJ1-5	TRBD1	CASSIFGTGVRQPQHF	TGTGCCAGTAGTATTTTCGGGACAGGGGTGCGACAGCCCCAGCATTTT
.	TRBV5-6	TRBJ2-7	.	CASAPGTVYEQYF	TGTGCCAGCGCCCCCGGGACGGTCTACGAGCAGTACTTC
once	TRBV7-8	TRBJ1-5	.	CASSRNPGTLGPSNQPQHF	TGTGCCAGCAGCCGAAACCCTGGGACGTTGGGACCTAGCAATCAGCCCCAGCATTTT
few	TRBV7-2	TRBJ1-5	TRBD1	CASSLGTGVEQPQHF	TGTGCCAGCAGCTTAGGGACAGGGGTTGAGCAGCCCCAGCATTTT
.	TRBV27	TRBJ2-3	TRBD1	CASSLGQGKDTQYF	TGTGCCAGCAGTTTGGGACAGGGGAAAGATACGCAGTATTTT
.	TRBV4-2	TRBJ1-1	.	CASSQAGGNTEAFF	TGTGCCAGCAGCCAAGCTGGGGGGAACACTGAAGCTTTCTTT
.	TRBV5-1	TRBJ2-7	TRBD2	CASRGGTYEQYF	TGCGCCAGCAGGGGGGGGACCTACGAGCAGTACTTC
few	TRBV27	TRBJ2-2	TRBD1	CASRPTGDFTGELFF	TGTGCCAGCAGGCCGACAGGGGACTTCACCGGGGAGCTGTTTTTT
.	TRBV4-2	TRBJ1-2	TRBD1	CASSLRTGGNYGYTF	TGTGCCAGCAGCCTGAGGACAGGGGGAAACTATGGCTACACCTTC
.	TRBV9	TRBJ1-3	.	CASSVEGSSGNTIYF	TGTGCCAGCAGCGTAGAGGGGTCTTCTGGAAACACCATATATTTT
.	TRBV11-3	TRBJ2-7	.	CASSSGTTDYEQYF	TGTGCCAGCAGCTCAGGAACGACCGATTACGAGCAGTACTTC
.	TRBV19	TRBJ2-2	TRBD1	CASSSNPVGQVISTGELFF	TGTGCCAGTAGTTCAAATCCGGTGGGACAGGTGATCAGCACCGGGGAGCTGTTTTTT
.	TRBV28	TRBJ2-4	.	CASTGAFKNIQYF	TGTGCCAGCACAGGGGCGTTCAAAAACATTCAGTACTTC
.	TRBV19	TRBJ2-6	.	CASSSSGLGSGANVLTF	TGTGCCAGTAGCTCCTCAGGGCTCGGCTCTGGGGCCAACGTCCTGACTTTC
.	TRBV9	TRBJ2-4	TRBD2	CASSATAGVAKNIQYF	TGTGCCAGCAGCGCGACCGCGGGAGTGGCCAAAAACATTCAGTACTTC
once	TRBV6-6	TRBJ1-5	.	CASSLGGRQSNQPQHF	TGTGCCAGCAGCCTGGGGGGACGGCAATCCAATCAGCCCCAGCATTTT
few	TRBV6-6	TRBJ1-2	.	CASSYSRGNGDTF	TGTGCCAGCAGTTACTCGAGGGGCAACGGAGACACCTTC
.	TRBV6-5	TRBJ1-1	.	CASSYSPLTNTEAFF	TGTGCCAGCAGTTACTCTCCGCTGACGAACACTGAAGCTTTCTTT
.	TRBV5-4	TRBJ1-5	.	CASSLQGRGTQHF	TGTGCCAGCAGCTTACAGGGTAGGGGGACCCAGCATTTT
.	TRBV4-3	TRBJ2-3	.	CASSQDGWGGRDTQYF	TGCGCCAGCAGCCAAGATGGTTGGGGGGGGCGAGATACGCAGTATTTT
few	TRBV7-2	TRBJ1-5	.	CASSLQGGNQPQHF	TGTGCCAGCAGTTTACAGGGTGGCAATCAGCCCCAGCATTTT
.	TRBV29-1	TRBJ2-2	TRBD2	CSVGLAVDTGELFF	TGCAGCGTCGGGCTAGCGGTTGACACCGGGGAGCTGTTTTTT
.	TRBV5-1	TRBJ1-3	.	CASSQDTSGNTIYF	TGCGCCAGCAGCCAGGACACCTCTGGAAACACCATATATTTT
medium-sized	TRBV11-1	TRBJ1-1	.	CASSLVPVEGNTEAFF	TGTGCCAGCAGCTTAGTTCCGGTGGAGGGGAACACTGAAGCTTTCTTT
.	TRBV20-1	TRBJ1-1	.	CSSGWNTEAFF	TGCAGTTCCGGGTGGAACACTGAAGCTTTCTTT
.	TRBV6-5	TRBJ2-3	.	CASSYSSHGFTDTQYF	TGTGCCAGCAGTTACTCGAGTCATGGGTTCACAGATACGCAGTATTTT
.	TRBV7-2	TRBJ2-7	TRBD1	CASSPRDRGFEQYF	TGTGCCAGCAGCCCCCGGGACAGGGGGTTCGAGCAGTACTTC
.	TRBV7-3	TRBJ2-1	TRBD2	CASSLTLAGYNEQFF	TGTGCCAGCAGCTTAACTTTAGCGGGGTACAATGAGCAGTTCTTC
few	TRBV9	TRBJ1-1	.	CASSVESAEITEAFF	TGTGCCAGCAGCGTAGAGTCGGCAGAGATCACTGAAGCTTTCTTT
.	TRBV5-1	TRBJ1-1	.	CASSLVGRNTEAFF	TGCGCCAGCAGCTTGGTCGGCCGTAACACTGAAGCTTTCTTT
once	TRBV7-8	TRBJ2-4	TRBD2	CASSLGLAGLAKNIQYF	TGTGCCAGCAGCTTAGGGCTAGCGGGACTAGCCAAAAACATTCAGTACTTC
few	TRBV5-4	TRBJ2-2	.	CASSSLAAQSTGELFF	TGTGCCAGCAGCTCGCTAGCCGCCCAGAGCACCGGGGAGCTGTTTTTT
.	TRBV9	TRBJ2-1	.	CASSAQSGTYNEQFF	TGTGCCAGCAGCGCCCAGAGCGGTACCTACAATGAGCAGTTCTTC
once	TRBV6-4	TRBJ2-2	.	CASSSQTGELFF	TGTGCCAGCAGTTCCCAAACCGGGGAGCTGTTTTTT
.	TRBV6-5	TRBJ2-7	.	CASRKTATLEQYF	TGTGCCAGCAGAAAAACGGCAACCCTCGAGCAGTACTTC
.	TRBV19	TRBJ2-2	.	CASGFAYRAGGELFF	TGTGCCAGTGGATTCGCGTACAGGGCGGGCGGGGAGCTGTTTTTT
.	TRBV5-5	TRBJ2-7	TRBD1	CASSFADRLYEQYF	TGTGCCAGCAGCTTCGCGGACAGGCTATACGAGCAGTACTTC
.	TRBV18	TRBJ2-1	.	CASSPRSTVSSYNEQFF	TGTGCCAGCTCACCACGATCCACCGTTAGCTCCTACAATGAGCAGTTCTTC